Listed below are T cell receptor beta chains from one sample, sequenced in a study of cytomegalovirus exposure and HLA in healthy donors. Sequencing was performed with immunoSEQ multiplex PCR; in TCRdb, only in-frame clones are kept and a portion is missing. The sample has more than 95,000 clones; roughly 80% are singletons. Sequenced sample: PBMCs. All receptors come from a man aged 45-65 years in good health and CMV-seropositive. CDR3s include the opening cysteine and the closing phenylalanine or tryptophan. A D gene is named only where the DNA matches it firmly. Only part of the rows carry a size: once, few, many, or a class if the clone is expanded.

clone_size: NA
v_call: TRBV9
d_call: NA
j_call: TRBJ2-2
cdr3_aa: CASSVRGTGELFF
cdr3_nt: TGTGCCAGCAGCGTACGAGGAACCGGGGAGCTGTTTTTT

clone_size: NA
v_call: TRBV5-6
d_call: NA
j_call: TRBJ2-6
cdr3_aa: CASSSTGQRHSGANVLTF
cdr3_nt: TGTGCCAGCAGCTCAACGGGACAACGCCACTCTGGGGCCAACGTCCTGACTTTC

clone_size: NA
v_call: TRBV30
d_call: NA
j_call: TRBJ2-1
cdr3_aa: CAWSVNNEQFF
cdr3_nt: TGTGCCTGGAGTGTCAACAATGAGCAGTTCTTC

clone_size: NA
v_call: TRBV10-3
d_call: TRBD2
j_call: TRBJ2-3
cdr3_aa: CAISEWSGSADTQYF
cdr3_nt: TGTGCCATCAGTGAGTGGAGCGGGAGTGCAGATACGCAGTATTTT

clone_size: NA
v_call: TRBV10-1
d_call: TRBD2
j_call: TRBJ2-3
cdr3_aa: CASTGTSMDTQYF
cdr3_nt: TGCGCCAGCACCGGGACTAGCATGGATACGCAGTATTTT

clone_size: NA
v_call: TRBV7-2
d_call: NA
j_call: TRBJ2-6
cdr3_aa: CASSLAGRSGANVLTF
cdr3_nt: TGTGCCAGCAGCTTAGCGGGCCGCTCTGGGGCCAACGTCCTGACTTTC

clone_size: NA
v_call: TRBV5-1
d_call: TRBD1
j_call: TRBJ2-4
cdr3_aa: CASSPRPGTGGDIQYF
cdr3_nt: TGCGCCAGCAGCCCCAGACCCGGGACAGGGGGCGACATTCAGTACTTC

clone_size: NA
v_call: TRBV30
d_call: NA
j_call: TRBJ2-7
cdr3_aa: CAARGANPNEQYF
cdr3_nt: TGTGCCGCTCGGGGGGCGAATCCCAACGAGCAGTACTTC

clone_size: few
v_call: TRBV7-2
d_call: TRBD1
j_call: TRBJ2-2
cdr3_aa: CASSLLQGAGGELFF
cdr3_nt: TGTGCCAGCAGCCTCCTTCAGGGGGCGGGAGGGGAGCTGTTTTTT

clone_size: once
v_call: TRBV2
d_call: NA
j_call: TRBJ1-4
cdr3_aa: CASSEVQGRPTNEKLFF
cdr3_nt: TGTGCCAGCAGTGAAGTGCAGGGTCGGCCAACTAATGAAAAACTGTTTTTT

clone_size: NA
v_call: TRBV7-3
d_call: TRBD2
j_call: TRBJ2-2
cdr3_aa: CASSLTSGMAGELFF
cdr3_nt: TGTGCCAGCAGCCTGACTAGCGGGATGGCCGGGGAGCTGTTTTTT

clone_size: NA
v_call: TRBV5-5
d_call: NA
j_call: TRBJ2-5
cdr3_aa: CASSPGYQETQYF
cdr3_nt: TGTGCCAGCAGCCCAGGGTACCAAGAGACCCAGTACTTC

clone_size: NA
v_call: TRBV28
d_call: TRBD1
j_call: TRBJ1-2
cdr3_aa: CASSSMVGGDYGYTF
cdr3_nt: TGTGCCAGCAGTTCCATGGTAGGGGGCGACTATGGCTACACCTTC

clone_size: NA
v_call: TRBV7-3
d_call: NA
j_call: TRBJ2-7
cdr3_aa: CASSLNHGSGYEQYF
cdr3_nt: TGTGCCAGCAGCTTAAATCATGGGAGCGGCTACGAGCAGTACTTC

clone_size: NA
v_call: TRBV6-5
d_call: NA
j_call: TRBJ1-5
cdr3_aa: CASTESRDQPQHF
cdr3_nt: TGTGCCAGCACCGAGTCTAGAGATCAGCCCCAGCATTTT

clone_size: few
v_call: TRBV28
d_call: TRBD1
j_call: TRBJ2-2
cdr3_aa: CASKTGTGVTGELFF
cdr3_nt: TGTGCCAGCAAGACCGGGACAGGGGTTACCGGGGAGCTGTTTTTT

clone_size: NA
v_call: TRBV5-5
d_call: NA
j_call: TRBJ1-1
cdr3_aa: CASSPDISNEAFF
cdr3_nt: TGTGCCAGCAGCCCCGACATCTCCAACGAAGCTTTCTTT

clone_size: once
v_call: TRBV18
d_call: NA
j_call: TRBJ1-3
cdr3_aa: CASSPLPSTGSGNTIYF
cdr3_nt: TGTGCCAGCTCACCACTTCCGTCAACGGGCTCTGGAAACACCATATATTTT

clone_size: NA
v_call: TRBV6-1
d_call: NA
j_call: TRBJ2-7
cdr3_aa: CASSEGSPILYEQYF
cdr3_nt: TGTGCCAGCAGTGAAGGCTCCCCTATACTCTACGAGCAGTACTTC

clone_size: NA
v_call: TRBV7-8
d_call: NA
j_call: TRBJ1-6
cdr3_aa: CASSLATNNSPLHF
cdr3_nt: TGTGCCAGCAGCTTAGCGACAAATAATTCACCCCTCCACTTT

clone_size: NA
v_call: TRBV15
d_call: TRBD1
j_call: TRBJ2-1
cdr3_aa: CATSRIRQGAGYNEQFF
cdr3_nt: TGTGCCACCAGCAGGATCCGACAGGGGGCAGGGTACAATGAGCAGTTCTTC

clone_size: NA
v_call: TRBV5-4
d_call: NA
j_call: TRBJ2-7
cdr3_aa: CASSFGQSRSYEQYF
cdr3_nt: TGTGCCAGCAGCTTCGGACAGAGCCGTTCCTACGAGCAGTACTTC

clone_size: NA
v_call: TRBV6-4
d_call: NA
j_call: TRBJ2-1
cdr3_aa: CASSDGSTGLPEFF
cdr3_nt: TGTGCCAGCAGTGACGGTAGTACGGGACTCCCTGAGTTCTTC

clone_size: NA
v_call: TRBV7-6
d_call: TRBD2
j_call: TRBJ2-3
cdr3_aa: CASSLARGGLDTQYF
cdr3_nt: TGTGCCAGCAGCTTAGCGCGGGGAGGGCTGGATACGCAGTATTTT

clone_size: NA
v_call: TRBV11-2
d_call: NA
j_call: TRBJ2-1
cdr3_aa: CASSLSGGSSYNEQFF
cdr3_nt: TGTGCCAGCAGCTTATCTGGCGGTAGCTCCTACAATGAGCAGTTCTTC

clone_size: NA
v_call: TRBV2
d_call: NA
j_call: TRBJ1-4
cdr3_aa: CASIPTGHRYEKLFF
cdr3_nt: TGTGCCAGCATCCCTACCGGACACCGGTATGAAAAACTGTTTTTT

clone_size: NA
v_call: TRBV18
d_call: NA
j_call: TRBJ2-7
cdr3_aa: CASSLDSYEQYF
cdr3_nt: TGTGCCAGCTCACTGGACAGTTACGAGCAGTACTTC

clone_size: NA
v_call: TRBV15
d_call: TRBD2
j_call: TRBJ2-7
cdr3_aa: CATSRDPAGAVGEQYF
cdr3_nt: TGTGCCACCAGCAGAGATCCAGCGGGGGCAGTCGGCGAGCAGTACTTC

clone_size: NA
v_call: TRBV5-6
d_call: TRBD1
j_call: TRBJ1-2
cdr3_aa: CASSGPGTGVSYGYTF
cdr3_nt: TGTGCCAGCAGCGGACCCGGGACAGGGGTTTCCTATGGCTACACCTTC

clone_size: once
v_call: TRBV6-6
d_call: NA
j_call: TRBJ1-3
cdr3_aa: CASSYPGQPGNTIYF
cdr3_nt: TGTGCCAGCAGTTACCCAGGACAGCCTGGAAACACCATATATTTT

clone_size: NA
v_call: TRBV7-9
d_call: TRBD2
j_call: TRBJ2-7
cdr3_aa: CASRLAGDEQYF
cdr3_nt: TGTGCCAGCAGACTAGCGGGAGACGAGCAGTACTTC

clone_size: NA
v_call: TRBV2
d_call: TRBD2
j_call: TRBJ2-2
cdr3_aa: CASSPGGTGELFF
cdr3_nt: TGTGCCAGCAGCCCCGGGGGGACCGGGGAGCTGTTTTTT

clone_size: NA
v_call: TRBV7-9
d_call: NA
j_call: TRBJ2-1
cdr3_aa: CASSPPGLATSYNEQFF
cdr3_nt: TGTGCCAGCAGCCCCCCAGGGCTAGCGACATCCTACAATGAGCAGTTCTTC

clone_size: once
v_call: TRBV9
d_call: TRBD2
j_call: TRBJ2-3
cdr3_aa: CASSPRGSGTTDTQYF
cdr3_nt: TGTGCCAGCAGCCCCCGCGGTAGCGGGACGACAGATACGCAGTATTTT

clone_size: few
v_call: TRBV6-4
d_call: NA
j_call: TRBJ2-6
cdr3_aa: CASSDSSSGANVLTF
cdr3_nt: TGTGCCAGCAGTGACTCGAGCTCTGGGGCCAACGTCCTGACTTTC

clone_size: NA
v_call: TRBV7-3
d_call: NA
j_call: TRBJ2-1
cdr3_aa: CASSLTGSDYSNEQFF
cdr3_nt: TGTGCCAGCAGCTTAACGGGTTCCGACTACTCCAATGAGCAGTTCTTC

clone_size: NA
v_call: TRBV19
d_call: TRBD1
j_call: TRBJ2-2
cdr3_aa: CASQLGTVTGELFF
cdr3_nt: TGTGCCAGCCAGCTCGGGACAGTAACCGGGGAGCTGTTTTTT

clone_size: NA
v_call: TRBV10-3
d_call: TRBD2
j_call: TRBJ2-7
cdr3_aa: CAIKGTSGRGYEQYF
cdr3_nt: TGTGCCATCAAAGGGACTAGCGGGAGAGGTTACGAGCAGTACTTC

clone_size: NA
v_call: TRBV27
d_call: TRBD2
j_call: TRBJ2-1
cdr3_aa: CASRWGGSYNEQFF
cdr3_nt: TGTGCCAGCAGGTGGGGGGGGTCTTACAATGAGCAGTTCTTC

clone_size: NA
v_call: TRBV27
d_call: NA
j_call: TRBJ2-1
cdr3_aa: CASSLRDPPPSEQFF
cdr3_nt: TGTGCCAGCAGTCTCCGGGATCCGCCCCCATCTGAGCAGTTCTTC

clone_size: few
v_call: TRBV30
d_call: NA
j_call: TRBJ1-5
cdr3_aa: CAWSGGHHSNQPQHF
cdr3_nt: TGTGCCTGGAGTGGGGGACACCATAGCAATCAGCCCCAGCATTTT

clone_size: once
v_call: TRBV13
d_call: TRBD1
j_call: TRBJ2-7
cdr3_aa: CASSWGQGSEQYF
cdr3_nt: TGTGCCAGCAGCTGGGGACAGGGGAGCGAGCAGTACTTC

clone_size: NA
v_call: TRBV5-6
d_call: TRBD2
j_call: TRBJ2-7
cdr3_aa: CASSFRTSGSYEQYF
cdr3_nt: TGTGCCAGCAGCTTCAGGACTAGCGGCTCCTACGAGCAGTACTTC

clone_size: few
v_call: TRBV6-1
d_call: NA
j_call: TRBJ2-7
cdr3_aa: CASSEATVISYEQYF
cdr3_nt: TGTGCCAGCAGTGAAGCCACAGTTATTTCCTACGAGCAGTACTTC

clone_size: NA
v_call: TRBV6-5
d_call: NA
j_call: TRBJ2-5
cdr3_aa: CASTLPGLQETQYF
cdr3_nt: TGTGCCAGCACCCTCCCGGGACTCCAAGAGACCCAGTACTTC

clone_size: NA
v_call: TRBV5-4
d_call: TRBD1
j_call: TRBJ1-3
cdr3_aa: CASSLAGTAGNTIYF
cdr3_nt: TGTGCCAGCAGCTTGGCGGGGACAGCCGGAAACACCATATATTTT

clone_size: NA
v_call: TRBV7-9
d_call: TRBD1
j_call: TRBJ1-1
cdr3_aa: CASSTTGTGVTEAFF
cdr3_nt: TGTGCCAGCAGCACAACCGGGACAGGGGTGACTGAAGCTTTCTTT